These 25 T cell receptor beta chains share one sample of origin, sequenced in a study of T-cell memory formation after mild COVID-19. MiXCR, run by TCRdb on the 5' RACE reads, gives a single entry per CDR3 protein. This table holds just over 350,000 distinct CDR3 sequences, about an eighth found once. Sequenced sample: PBMCs or a T cell subset sorted from them (not recorded which). These receptors originate from a man younger than 35 who had mild COVID-19 (a few samples of this study predate the infection). Cell type and time point are not known.

This clonotype was seen a few times. V usage is TRBV5-6 and J usage is TRBJ2-7, with unresolved D. CDR3 length equals 13 residues. V gave up 0 bases and J gave up 1 base, with 5 bases separating them. Germline CDR1 and CDR2: SGHDT and YYEEEE. The CDR3 nucleotides are TGTGCCAGCAGCTTGGCGGTTTCCTACGAGCAGTACGTC. It codes for CASSLAVSYEQYV.

This chain uses TRBV12-3 or TRBV12-4 with TRBJ2-2; 9 bases match TRBD1. V lost 8 bases to trimming and J lost 6 bases; unmatched junction nucleotides: 10. The CDR3 loop spans 15 amino acids. CDR3 coding DNA: TGTGCCAGCGCCCCAACAGGGGGCTTATCCGGGGAGCTGTTTTTT. Translation gives CASAPTGGLSGELFF.

In its sample, this clonotype was seen a few times. This chain uses TRBV7-2 with TRBJ1-1; D uncertain. Per the germline V gene, CDR1 is SGHTA and CDR2 is FQGNSA. V was clipped by 4 bases and J by 2 bases, with 11 bases between them. The CDR3 extends over 14 amino acids. The CDR3: CASSSPDGNTEAFF. CDR3 sequence (DNA): TGTGCCAGCAGCTCGCCGGACGGAAACACTGAAGCTTTCTTT.

The CDR3 nucleotides are TGTGCCAGCAGTTACCAAGGACAGGGGAGAGCTTTCTTT. This gives the protein CASSYQGQGRAFF. The V gene is TRBV6-5, the J gene TRBJ1-1; 9 bases fit TRBD1. The CDR3 is 13 residues long. Per the germline V gene, CDR1 is MNHEY and CDR2 is SVGAGI. The V and J ends lost 2 bases and 10 bases, in that order; junction bases with no gene match: 5.

This clonotype was seen ten or more times. The genes are TRBV5-1 and TRBJ2-7; no clear D. The germline V gene encodes CDR1 SGHRS and CDR2 YFSETQ. The CDR3 loop spans 14 amino acids. The ends were cut back, 0 bases at V and 3 bases at J, with 10 bases in the middle. The CDR3 DNA sequence: TGCGCCAGCAGCTTGGCGAACAGCCTCTACGAGCAGTACTTC. Its translation: CASSLANSLYEQYF.

The chain combines TRBV20-1 with TRBJ2-3; weak D call: TRBD2 (6 bases). The CDR3 spans 15 residues. The germline V and J ends were trimmed by 4 bases and 0 bases, with 14 bases remaining between them. Germline V gene data show CDR1 as DFQATT and CDR2 as SNEGSKA (reference sequence). DNA of the CDR3: TGCAGTGCTAAGGGAAGGCGGGGTAGCACAGATACGCAGTATTTT. Protein: CSAKGRRGSTDTQYF.

This clonotype has more than one count but fewer than ten. The rearrangement links TRBV4-3 to TRBJ2-4; D is possibly TRBD2 (5 bases). This CDR3 has 13 amino acids. Per germline, CDR1 LGHNA and CDR2 YSLEER. V dropped 1 base and J dropped 8 bases, with 9 bases sitting between them. The CDR3 reads CASSQVGGHIQYF. The DNA for the CDR3 is TGCGCCAGCAGCCAAGTAGGAGGTCACATTCAGTACTTC.

This clonotype was found many times. The V gene is TRBV7-3, the J gene TRBJ2-2; tentatively, D is TRBD1 (6 bases). CDR1 and CDR2 from the germline V gene are SGHTA and FQGTGA. With 5 bases removed from V and 3 bases from J, the gap between germline ends came to 10 bases. The CDR3 is 14 residues long. CDR3 coding DNA: TGTGCCAGCAGCAGCGGACAGCACACCGGGGAGCTGTTTTTT. Its translation is CASSSGQHTGELFF.

There are a few counts of this clonotype. This chain joins TRBV6-5 and TRBJ1-6; D is undetermined. Germline-derived CDR1 and CDR2 are MNHEY and SVGAGI. This CDR3 has 14 amino acids. The germline V and J ends were trimmed by 0 bases and 12 bases, with 12 bases remaining between them. CDR3 in amino acids: CASSYSYREKPLHF. DNA of the CDR3: TGTGCCAGCAGTTACTCGTACCGCGAGAAACCCCTCCACTTT.

V usage is TRBV19 and J usage is TRBJ1-1; 9 positions agree with TRBD1. The junction had 12 bases not matched to a gene; V was cut back by 9 bases and J by 4 bases. This CDR3 region has 15 residues. Germline V CDR1 and CDR2: LNHDA, SQIVND (reference sequence). The CDR3 DNA sequence: TGTGCCAGCTTCCGGGACAGGGCGCGCGTCACTGAAGCTTTCTTT. Its protein is CASFRDRARVTEAFF.

The chain uses TRBV7-8 and TRBJ2-5; D possibly matches TRBD1 or TRBD2 (5 bases each). CDR1 SGHVS and CDR2 FQNEAQ come from the germline V gene. V was clipped by 1 base and J by 5 bases, with 23 bases between them. The CDR3 consists of 18 residues. CDR3 DNA: TGTGCCAGCAGCTTAGGACCATCGGGACCCGGGAACCGGGAGACCCAGTACTTC. Translated, it gives CASSLGPSGPGNRETQYF.

The chain employs TRBV6-1 and TRBJ1-5; D not certain. This CDR3 has 15 residues. Trimming left V 0 bases short and J 8 bases short, with 14 bases between. The germline V gene encodes CDR1 MNHNS and CDR2 SASEGT. The CDR3, as DNA: TGTGCCAGCAGTGAAGCCTCGGGTATCTATAAGCCCCAGCATTTT. Its protein product is CASSEASGIYKPQHF.

This clonotype was counted between two and nine times. The chain employs TRBV5-1 and TRBJ2-7; D call uncertain. Between the trimmed V and J ends, which lost 7 bases and 2 bases, there was a span of 16 bases. Germline V CDR1 and CDR2: SGHRS, YFSETQ. The CDR3 is 14 amino acids. This chain's CDR3 is CASGLERPPYEQYV. CDR3 nucleotide sequence: TGCGCCAGCGGGTTGGAACGGCCCCCCTACGAGCAGTACGTC.

J is TRBJ2-1 and V is TRBV28, with 9 positions matching TRBD2. The CDR3 consists of 19 residues. The germline V gene has CDR1 MDHEN and CDR2 SYDVKM. The junction had 16 bases not matched to a gene; V was cut back by 2 bases and J by 5 bases. CDR3 region: CASSLPAIPLAGTNNEQFF. The DNA of the CDR3 is TGTGCCAGCAGTTTACCTGCGATACCTCTAGCGGGGACCAACAATGAGCAGTTCTTC.

The chain uses TRBV10-3 and TRBJ2-7; TRBD2 is a possible D gene (6 bases). The CDR3 spans 15 residues. Germline CDR1 and CDR2: ENHRY and SYGVKD. Trimming removed 6 bases from V and 3 bases from J, with 18 bases in between. The CDR3 reads CAISALGGLVYEQYV. The CDR3 nucleotides are TGTGCCATCAGCGCCTTGGGGGGACTCGTCTACGAGCAGTACGTC.

This clonotype was seen repeatedly, ten times or more. This rearrangement joins TRBV5-1 to TRBJ2-1, with 10 positions matching TRBD1. Trimming removed 9 bases from V and 6 bases from J; junction bases left unmatched: 9. This CDR3 has 14 amino acids. Germline CDR1 and CDR2: SGHRS and YFSETQ. This CDR3 reads CATRAGTGVNEQFF. DNA of the CDR3: TGCGCCACCCGTGCCGGGACAGGGGTCAATGAGCAGTTCTTC.

The V and J genes are TRBV12-3 or TRBV12-4 and TRBJ1-3; D is possibly TRBD1 (5 bases). CDR3 length equals 14 residues. Trimming left V 3 bases short and J 6 bases short, with 12 bases between. The CDR3 here is CASSLGLRANTIYF. The CDR3 region has the DNA TGTGCCAGCAGTTTGGGCCTCAGGGCAAACACCATATATTTT.

This clonotype was recorded many times. The chain combines TRBV7-3 with TRBJ1-6; 10 bases map to TRBD1. Germline V lookup: CDR1 SGHTA, CDR2 FQGTGA. Losses at the gene ends were 4 bases for V and 8 bases for J; bases not matched to a gene: 5. The CDR3 has 15 amino acids. The CDR3 region has the DNA TGTGCCAGCAGCTCTTCGGGACAGGGGCATTCACCCCTCCACTTT. Protein: CASSSSGQGHSPLHF. The variable domain in full, completed from reference TRBV7-3 and TRBJ1-6, reads GAGVSQTPSNKVTEKGKYVELRCDPISGHTALYWYRQSLGQGPEFLIYFQGTGAADDSGLPNDRFFAVRPEGSVSTLKIQRTERGDSAVYLCASSSSGQGHSPLHFGNGTRLTVT.

This clonotype has at least ten counts. The V call is TRBV5-1, the J call TRBJ2-2; D is possibly TRBD2 (7 bases). The V and J ends lost 7 bases and 6 bases respectively, with 22 bases between them. Germline values: CDR1 SGHRS, CDR2 YFSETQ. The CDR3 is 16 amino acids. CDR3 protein: CASLPGGGPVPGELFF. The CDR3 DNA reads TGCGCCAGCCTACCGGGGGGCGGACCGGTCCCCGGGGAGCTGTTTTTT.

This clonotype was seen a handful of times. The rearrangement links TRBV6-1 to TRBJ1-1; 7 bases agree with TRBD1. The V gene's germline CDR1 is MNHNS and CDR2 SASEGT. V lost 2 bases to trimming and J lost 8 bases; unmatched junction nucleotides: 8. The CDR3 sequence is 14 residues long. This chain's CDR3 is CASSESWGTVEAFF. CDR3 in DNA: TGTGCCAGCAGTGAATCCTGGGGGACAGTCGAAGCTTTCTTT.

The J gene is TRBJ2-7, the V gene TRBV7-2; D gene unclear. Germline V lookup: CDR1 SGHTA, CDR2 FQGNSA. The CDR3 consists of 9 residues. CDR3 residues: CASSLPGDV. The CDR3 DNA reads TGTGCCAGCAGCTTACCTGGGGACGTC.

This clonotype was seen only a few times. The chain couples TRBV15 to TRBJ2-7, with 7 bases identical to TRBD1. Germline V gene lookup returns CDR1 LNHNV and CDR2 YYDKDF (reference sequence). Trimming cost V 4 bases and J 6 bases; bases outside gene matches: 12. CDR3 size: 15 residues. The CDR3 reads CATSKGGRGVGEQYF. The CDR3 bases are TGTGCCACCAGCAAAGGGGGCAGAGGAGTTGGCGAGCAGTACTTC.

This clonotype was observed a handful of times. The CDR3 is CASSLVRLAGNTDTQYF. As DNA, the CDR3 is TGTGCCAGCAGCTTAGTGCGGCTAGCGGGGAACACAGATACGCAGTATTTT. This rearrangement joins TRBV7-9 to TRBJ2-3; 9 bases align to TRBD2. Germline V CDR1 and CDR2: SEHNR, FQNEAQ (reference sequence). The CDR3 loop spans 17 amino acids. With 1 base clipped from V and 2 bases from J, the junction kept 7 bases outside the gene matches.

This clonotype was found a few times. This chain connects TRBV9 to TRBJ2-1, with 7 bases aligning to TRBD2. Germline loops: CDR1 SGDLS, CDR2 YYNGEE. Trimming removed 3 bases from V and 0 bases from J; junction bases left unmatched: 6. The CDR3 totals 16 residues. The CDR3 DNA reads as TGTGCCAGCAGCGCGTCCGGCGGGAGCTCCTACAATGAGCAGTTCTTC. Translated: CASSASGGSSYNEQFF.

This clonotype has only a few counts. The V gene is TRBV7-3, the J gene TRBJ1-4, with 9 bases that match TRBD1. V was clipped by 5 bases and J by 6 bases; unmatched bases: 4. CDR1 SGHTA and CDR2 FQGTGA come from the germline V gene. This CDR3 is built from 14 residues. The chain's CDR3 is CASSIQGAHEKLFF. The CDR3 nucleotides are TGTGCCAGCAGCATACAGGGGGCTCATGAAAAACTGTTTTTT.